This T cell receptor (beta chain) stems from a study of post-analysis software for immune sequencing data. Study-wide points: Strong co-clustering by F measure linked samples that shared a preparation batch. Compared with controls, patients had more of about five TRBV segments, including TRBV5-6, TRBV5-1 and TRBV20-1.

Germline V gene lookup returns CDR1 LGHNA and CDR2 YSLEER. The V and J ends lost 0 bases and 4 bases respectively, with 19 bases between them. The CDR3 spans 18 residues. Worth noting for this clonotype: Antigen specificity is unknown.

The TCR beta cDNA libraries contained unique molecular identifiers. TCRdb reprocessed the PCR reads with MiXCR, giving one entry per CDR3 protein. This table has hundreds of thousands of distinct CDR3 sequences, 59% appearing once. The material sequenced was blood. The genes are TRBV4-3 and TRBJ2-1; maybe TRBD1 (5 bases). This sequence originates from a girl between 2 and 10 years old with multiple sclerosis. In DNA form, the CDR3 reads TGCGCCAGCAGCCAAGATTGGATTGGGGCGGAAGGTTACAATGAGCAGTTCTTC. It encodes CASSQDWIGAEGYNEQFF.